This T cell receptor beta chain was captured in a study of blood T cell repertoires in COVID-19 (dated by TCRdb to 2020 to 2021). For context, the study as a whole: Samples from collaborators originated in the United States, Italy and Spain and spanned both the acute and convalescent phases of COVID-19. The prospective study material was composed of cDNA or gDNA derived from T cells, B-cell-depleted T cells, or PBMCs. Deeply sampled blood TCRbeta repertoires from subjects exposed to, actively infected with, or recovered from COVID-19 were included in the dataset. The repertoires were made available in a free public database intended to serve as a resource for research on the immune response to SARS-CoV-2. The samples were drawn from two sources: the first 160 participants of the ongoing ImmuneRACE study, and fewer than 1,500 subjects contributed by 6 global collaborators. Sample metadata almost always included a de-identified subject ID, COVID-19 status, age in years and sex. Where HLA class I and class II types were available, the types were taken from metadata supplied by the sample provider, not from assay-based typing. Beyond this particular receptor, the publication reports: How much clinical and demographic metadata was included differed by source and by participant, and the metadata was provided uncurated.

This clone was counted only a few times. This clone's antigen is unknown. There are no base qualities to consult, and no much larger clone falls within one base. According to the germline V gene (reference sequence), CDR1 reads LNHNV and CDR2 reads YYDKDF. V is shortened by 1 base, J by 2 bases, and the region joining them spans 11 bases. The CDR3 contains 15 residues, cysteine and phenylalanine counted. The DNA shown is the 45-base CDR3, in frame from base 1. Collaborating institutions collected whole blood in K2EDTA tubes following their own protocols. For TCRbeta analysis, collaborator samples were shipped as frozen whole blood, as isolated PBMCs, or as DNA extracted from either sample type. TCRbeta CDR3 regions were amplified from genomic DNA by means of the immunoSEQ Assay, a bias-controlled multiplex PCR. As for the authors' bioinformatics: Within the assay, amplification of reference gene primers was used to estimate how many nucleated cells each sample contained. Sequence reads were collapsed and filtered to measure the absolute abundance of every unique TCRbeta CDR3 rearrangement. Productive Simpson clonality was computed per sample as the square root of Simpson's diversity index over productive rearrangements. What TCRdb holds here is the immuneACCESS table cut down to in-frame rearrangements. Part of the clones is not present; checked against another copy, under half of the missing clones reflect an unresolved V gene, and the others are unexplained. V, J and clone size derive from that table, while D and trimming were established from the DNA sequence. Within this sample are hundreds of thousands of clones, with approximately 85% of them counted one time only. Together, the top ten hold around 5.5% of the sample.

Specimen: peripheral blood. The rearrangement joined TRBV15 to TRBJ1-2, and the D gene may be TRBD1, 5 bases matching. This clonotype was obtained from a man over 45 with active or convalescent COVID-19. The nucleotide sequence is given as TGTGCCACCAGCAGAGGGGTGGGGCAGAACTATGGCTACACCTTC. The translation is CATSRGVGQNYGYTF.